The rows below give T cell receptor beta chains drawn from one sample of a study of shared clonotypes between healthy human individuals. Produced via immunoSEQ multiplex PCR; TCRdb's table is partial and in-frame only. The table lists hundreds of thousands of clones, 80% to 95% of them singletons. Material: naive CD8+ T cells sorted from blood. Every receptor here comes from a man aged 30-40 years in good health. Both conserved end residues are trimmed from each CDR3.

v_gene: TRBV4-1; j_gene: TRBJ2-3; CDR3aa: ASSQEIGDTQY
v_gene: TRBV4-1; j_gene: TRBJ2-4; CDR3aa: ASSQDSGFDDIQY
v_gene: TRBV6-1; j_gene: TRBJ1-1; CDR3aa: ASIQRRAGNTEAF
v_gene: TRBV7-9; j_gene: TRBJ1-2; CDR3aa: ASSHANTAYGYT
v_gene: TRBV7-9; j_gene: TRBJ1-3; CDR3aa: ASSFPPTLNTIY
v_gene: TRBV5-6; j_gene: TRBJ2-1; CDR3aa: ASTFQGYNEQF
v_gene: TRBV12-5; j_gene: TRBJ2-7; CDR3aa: ASGLTIPGLYEQY
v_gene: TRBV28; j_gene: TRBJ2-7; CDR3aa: ASSPGQGYYEQY
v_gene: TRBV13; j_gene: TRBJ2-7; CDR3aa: ASSSGRYEQY
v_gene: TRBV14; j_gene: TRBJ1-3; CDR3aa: ASGQGAGNTIY
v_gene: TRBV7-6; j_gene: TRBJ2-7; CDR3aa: ASSSRREGYEQY
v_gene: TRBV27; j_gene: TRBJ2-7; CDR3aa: ASSSGSPYEQY
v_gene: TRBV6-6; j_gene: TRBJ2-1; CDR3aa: ASSTTGGVYNEQF
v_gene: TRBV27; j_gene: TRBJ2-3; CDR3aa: ASIDRGLGTDTQY
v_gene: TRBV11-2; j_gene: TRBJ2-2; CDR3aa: ASSLIVGYTGELF
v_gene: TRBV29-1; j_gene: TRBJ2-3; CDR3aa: SVEGRPETGTDTQY
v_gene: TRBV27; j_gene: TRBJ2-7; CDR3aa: ASSKPPPRGWWEQY
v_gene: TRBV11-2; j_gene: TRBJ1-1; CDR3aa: ASSYPGDTEAF
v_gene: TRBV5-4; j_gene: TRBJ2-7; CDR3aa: ASSLMFFQEGQHGEQY
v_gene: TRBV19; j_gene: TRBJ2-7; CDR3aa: ASSWGGTDPDGQY
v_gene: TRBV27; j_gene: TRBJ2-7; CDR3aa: ASSLASQSYEQY
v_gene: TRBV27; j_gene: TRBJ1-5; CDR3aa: ASSLGGMRNQPQH
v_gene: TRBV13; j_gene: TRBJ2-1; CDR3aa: ASSQPGLAGSYNEQF
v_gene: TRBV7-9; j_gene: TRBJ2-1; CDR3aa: ASSFRRAGGPNEQF
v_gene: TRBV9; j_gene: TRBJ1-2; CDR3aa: ASSAGVYGYT
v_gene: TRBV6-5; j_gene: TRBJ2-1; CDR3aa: ASSTTGDNEQF
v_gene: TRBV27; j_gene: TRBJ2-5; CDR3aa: ASSLSPWGIEETQY
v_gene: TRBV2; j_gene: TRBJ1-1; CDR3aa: ASPLPATLNTEAF
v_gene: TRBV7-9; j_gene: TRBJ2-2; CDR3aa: ASSPQTGRKTGELF
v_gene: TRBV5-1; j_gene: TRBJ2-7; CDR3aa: ASSLDRGLSYEQY
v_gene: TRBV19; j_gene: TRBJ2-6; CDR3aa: ASSMTPSGANVLT
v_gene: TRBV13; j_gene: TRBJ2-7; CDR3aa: ASSHFGGGYEQY
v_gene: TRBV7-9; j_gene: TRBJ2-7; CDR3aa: ASSLLPEQY
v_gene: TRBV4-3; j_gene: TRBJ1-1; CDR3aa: ASSQDAGTGGSEAF
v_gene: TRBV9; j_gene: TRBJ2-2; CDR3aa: ASSVTVTNTGELF
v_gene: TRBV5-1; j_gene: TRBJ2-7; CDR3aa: ASSVRQGAGYEQY